This TCR beta chain was captured by sequencing in a study of T-cell memory formation after mild COVID-19. Looking at the study overall: Clusters were largely donor specific.

General observations from the study: There were some responding clones in pre-infection memory, which suggested that cross-reactive memory had joined.

Germline CDR1 is SGHRS and CDR2 is YFSETQ. V was clipped by 7 bases and J by 7 bases; unmatched bases: 10. There are 14 residues in the CDR3. TCRdb fed the 5' RACE reads into MiXCR, producing one record per CDR3 protein. This sample has 450,000 to 700,000 distinct CDR3 sequences, with about a sixth found just once. This clonotype was seen a few times. Its antigen is not identified. V and J are TRBV5-1 and TRBJ2-1, with 8 bases aligning to TRBD2. Sample: PBMCs or a T cell subset sorted from them (not recorded which). This clonotype originated in an adult woman who had mild COVID-19 (a few samples of this study predate the infection). Cell type and time point are not known. CDR3 in amino acids: CASLPSGGTNEQFF. The CDR3 DNA sequence: TGCGCCAGCTTACCCAGCGGGGGTACAAATGAGCAGTTCTTC.